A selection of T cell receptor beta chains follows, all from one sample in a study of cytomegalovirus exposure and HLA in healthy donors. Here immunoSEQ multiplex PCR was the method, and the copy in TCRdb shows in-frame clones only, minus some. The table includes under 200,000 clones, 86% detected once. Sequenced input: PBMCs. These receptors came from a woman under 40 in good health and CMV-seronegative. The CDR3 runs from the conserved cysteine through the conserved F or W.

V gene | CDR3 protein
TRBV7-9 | CASSTNRVSYGQYF
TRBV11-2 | CASSPGTGLEQYF
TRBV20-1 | CSAGSDRSYTF
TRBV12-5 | CASGSSPSGDDTDTQYF
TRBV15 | CATSRVPEGRGNEQFF
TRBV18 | CASSPAGQGFNQPQHF
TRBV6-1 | CASSEGTVQETQYF
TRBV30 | CAWGRVPSGANVLTF
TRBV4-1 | CASSPWSWRGTDTQYF
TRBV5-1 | CASSLAGGSGYTF
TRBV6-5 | CASSPTTGSEYF
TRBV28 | CASSLNGLNYGYTF
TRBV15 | CATSRDHATNEKLFF
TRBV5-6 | CASSFDKLNTEAFF
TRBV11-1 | CASSHAGTLQETQYF
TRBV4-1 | CASSQGDIFVAQETQYF
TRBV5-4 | CASSTVAGGSYNEQFF
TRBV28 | CASSLWGLGEQYF
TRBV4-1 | CASSQEEAGATYEQYF
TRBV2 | CASSVQGNTEAFF
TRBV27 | CASSLWGGDQETQYF
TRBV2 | CASMVAGNTGELFF